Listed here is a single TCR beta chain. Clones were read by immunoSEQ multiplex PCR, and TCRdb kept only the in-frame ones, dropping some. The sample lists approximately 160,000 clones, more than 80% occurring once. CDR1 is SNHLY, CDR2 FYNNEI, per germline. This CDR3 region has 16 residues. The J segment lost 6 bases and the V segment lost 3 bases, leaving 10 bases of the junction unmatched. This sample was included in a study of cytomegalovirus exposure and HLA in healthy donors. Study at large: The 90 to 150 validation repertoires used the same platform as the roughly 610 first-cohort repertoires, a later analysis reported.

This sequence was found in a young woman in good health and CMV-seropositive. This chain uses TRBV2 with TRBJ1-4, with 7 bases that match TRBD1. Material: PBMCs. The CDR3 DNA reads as TGTGCCAGCAGTGAGACGGTAGACAGGGAGGATGAAAAACTGTTTTTT. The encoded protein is CASSETVDREDEKLFF.